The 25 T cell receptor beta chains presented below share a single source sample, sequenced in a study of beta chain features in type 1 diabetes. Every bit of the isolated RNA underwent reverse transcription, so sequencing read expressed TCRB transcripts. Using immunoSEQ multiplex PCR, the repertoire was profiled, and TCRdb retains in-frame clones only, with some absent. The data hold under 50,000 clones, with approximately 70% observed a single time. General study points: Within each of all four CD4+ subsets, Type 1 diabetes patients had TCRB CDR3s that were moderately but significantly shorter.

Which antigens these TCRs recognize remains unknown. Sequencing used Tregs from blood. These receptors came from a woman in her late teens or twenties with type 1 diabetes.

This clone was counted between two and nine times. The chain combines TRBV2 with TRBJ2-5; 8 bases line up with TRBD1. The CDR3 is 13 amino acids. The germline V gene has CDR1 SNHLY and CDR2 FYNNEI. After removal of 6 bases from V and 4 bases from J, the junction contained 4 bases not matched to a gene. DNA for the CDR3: TGTGCCAGCAGGTGGACAGGGCCAGAGACCCAGTACTTC. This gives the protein CASRWTGPETQYF.

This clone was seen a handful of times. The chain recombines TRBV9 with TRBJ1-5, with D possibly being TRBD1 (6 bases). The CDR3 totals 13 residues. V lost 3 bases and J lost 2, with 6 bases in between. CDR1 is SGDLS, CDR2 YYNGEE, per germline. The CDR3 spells CASSAGGNQPQHF. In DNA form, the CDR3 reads TGTGCCAGCAGCGCAGGGGGCAATCAGCCCCAGCATTTT.

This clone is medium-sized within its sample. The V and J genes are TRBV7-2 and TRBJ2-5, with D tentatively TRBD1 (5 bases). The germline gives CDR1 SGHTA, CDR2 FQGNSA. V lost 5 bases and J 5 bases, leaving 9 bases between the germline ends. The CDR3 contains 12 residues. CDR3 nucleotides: TGTGCCAGCAGCGTCAGGGTTGAGACCCAGTACTTC. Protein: CASSVRVETQYF.

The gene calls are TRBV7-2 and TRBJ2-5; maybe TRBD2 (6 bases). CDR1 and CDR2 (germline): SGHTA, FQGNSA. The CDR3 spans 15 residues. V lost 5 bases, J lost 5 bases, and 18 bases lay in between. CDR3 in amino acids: CASSPSGAGRETQYF. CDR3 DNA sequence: TGTGCCAGCAGCCCCTCCGGAGCAGGGAGGGAGACCCAGTACTTC.

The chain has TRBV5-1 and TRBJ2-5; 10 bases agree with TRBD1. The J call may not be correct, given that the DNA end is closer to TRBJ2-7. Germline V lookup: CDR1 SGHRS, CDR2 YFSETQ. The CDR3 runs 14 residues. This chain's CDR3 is CASSRDRGSYEQYF. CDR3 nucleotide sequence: TGCGCCAGCAGCCGGGACAGGGGTTCATACGAGCAGTACTTC.

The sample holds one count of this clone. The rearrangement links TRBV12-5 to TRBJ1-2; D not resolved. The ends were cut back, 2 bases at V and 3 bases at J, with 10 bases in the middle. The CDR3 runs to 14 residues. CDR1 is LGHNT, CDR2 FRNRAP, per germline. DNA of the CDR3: TGTGCTAGTGGTTTGCCCCCATCGGACTATGGCTACACCTTC. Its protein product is CASGLPPSDYGYTF.

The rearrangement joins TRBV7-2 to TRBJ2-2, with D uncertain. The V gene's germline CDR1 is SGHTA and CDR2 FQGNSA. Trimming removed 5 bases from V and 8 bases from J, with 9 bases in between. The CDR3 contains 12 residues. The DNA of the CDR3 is TGTGCCAGCAGCGATTTAGCTGGGGAGCTGTTTTTT. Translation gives CASSDLAGELFF.

CDR3 nucleotide sequence: TGTGCCAGCAGCTTAGGGTCCCAGGGCCGGTGGCAGTACTTC. This codes for CASSLGSQGRWQYF. This chain uses TRBV7-2 with TRBJ2-5; D might be TRBD1 (5 bases). Germline V CDR1 and CDR2: SGHTA, FQGNSA. V was clipped by 1 base and J by 11 bases, with 17 bases between them. CDR3 length: 14 amino acids.

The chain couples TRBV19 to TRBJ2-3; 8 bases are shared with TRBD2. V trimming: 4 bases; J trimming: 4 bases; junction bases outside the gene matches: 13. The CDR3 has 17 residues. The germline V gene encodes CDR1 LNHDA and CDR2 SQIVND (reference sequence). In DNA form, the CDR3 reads TGTGCCAGTAGTACTTTAGCGGGGAGACCACGGGCAGATACGCAGTATTTT. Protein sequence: CASSTLAGRPRADTQYF.

CDR3 DNA: TGTGCCAGCAGGACCTGGGGGGGCTCGAACTACGAGCAGTACTTC. Protein sequence: CASRTWGGSNYEQYF. V and J are TRBV11-2 and TRBJ2-5, with D perhaps TRBD2 (7 bases). The J call may be incorrect, as the DNA end agrees better with TRBJ2-7. The CDR3 totals 15 residues. Germline values: CDR1 SGHAT, CDR2 FQNNGV.

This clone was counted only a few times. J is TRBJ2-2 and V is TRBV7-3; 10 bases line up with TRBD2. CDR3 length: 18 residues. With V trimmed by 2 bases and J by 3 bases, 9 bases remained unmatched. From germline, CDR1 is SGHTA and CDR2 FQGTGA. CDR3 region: CASSLGSLAGVDTGELFF. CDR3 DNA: TGTGCCAGCAGCTTAGGGTCCCTAGCGGGAGTAGACACCGGGGAGCTGTTTTTT.

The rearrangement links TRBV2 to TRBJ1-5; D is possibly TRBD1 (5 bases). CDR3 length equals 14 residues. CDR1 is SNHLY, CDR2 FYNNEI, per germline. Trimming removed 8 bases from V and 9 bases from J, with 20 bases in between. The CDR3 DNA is TGTGCCAGCTCCCGGTGGGTCCAGGGCGGGCCCCAGCATTTT. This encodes CASSRWVQGGPQHF.

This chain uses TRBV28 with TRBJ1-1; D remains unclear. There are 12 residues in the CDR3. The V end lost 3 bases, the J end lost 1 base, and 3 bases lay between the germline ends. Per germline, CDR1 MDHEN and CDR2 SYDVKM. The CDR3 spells CASSFRNTEAFF. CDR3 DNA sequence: TGTGCCAGCAGTTTCCGGAACACTGAAGCTTTCTTT.

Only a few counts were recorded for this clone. The CDR3 is CASSPGQPNYGYTF. The CDR3 coding sequence is TGTGCCAGCAGCCCGGGACAGCCCAACTATGGCTACACCTTC. This chain connects TRBV28 to TRBJ1-2; TRBD1 aligns across 7 bases. The V gene end was trimmed by 6 bases and the J gene end by 2 bases; junction bases not matched to a gene: 6. CDR3 length equals 14 residues. Germline V gene lookup returns CDR1 MDHEN and CDR2 SYDVKM.

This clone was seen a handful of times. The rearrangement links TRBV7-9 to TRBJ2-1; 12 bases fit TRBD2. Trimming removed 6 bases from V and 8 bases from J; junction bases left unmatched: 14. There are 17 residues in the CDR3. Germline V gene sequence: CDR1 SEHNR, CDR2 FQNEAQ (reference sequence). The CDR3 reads CASRNPSGRAYLDEQFF. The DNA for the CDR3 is TGTGCCAGCAGGAATCCTAGCGGGAGGGCCTATCTTGATGAGCAGTTCTTC.

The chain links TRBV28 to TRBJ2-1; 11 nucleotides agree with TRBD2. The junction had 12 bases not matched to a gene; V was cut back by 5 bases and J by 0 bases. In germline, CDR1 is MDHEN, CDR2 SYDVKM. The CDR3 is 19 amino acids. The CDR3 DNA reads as TGTGCCAGCAGTCCTATGCCCGGGACTAGCGGCTTCTCCTACAATGAGCAGTTCTTC. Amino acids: CASSPMPGTSGFSYNEQFF.

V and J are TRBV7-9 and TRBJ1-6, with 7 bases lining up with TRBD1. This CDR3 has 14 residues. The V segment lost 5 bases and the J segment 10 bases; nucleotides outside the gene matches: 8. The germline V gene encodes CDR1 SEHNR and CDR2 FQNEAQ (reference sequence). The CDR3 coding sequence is TGTGCCAGCAGCGACACAGGGGTGCGGTCACCCCTCCACTTT. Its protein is CASSDTGVRSPLHF. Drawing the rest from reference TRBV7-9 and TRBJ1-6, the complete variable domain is DTGVSQNPRHKITKRGQNVTFRCDPISEHNRLYWYRQTLGQGPEFLTYFQNEAQLEKSRLLSDRFSAERPKGSFSTLEIQRTEQGDSAMYLCASSDTGVRSPLHFGNGTRLTVT.

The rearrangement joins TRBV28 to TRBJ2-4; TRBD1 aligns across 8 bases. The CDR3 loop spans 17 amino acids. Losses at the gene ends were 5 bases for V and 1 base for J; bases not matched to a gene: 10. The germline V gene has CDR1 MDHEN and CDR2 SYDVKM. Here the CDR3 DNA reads TGTGCCAGCAGTCCCCCCCTGACAGGGGTTGCCAAAAACATTCAGTACTTC. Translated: CASSPPLTGVAKNIQYF.

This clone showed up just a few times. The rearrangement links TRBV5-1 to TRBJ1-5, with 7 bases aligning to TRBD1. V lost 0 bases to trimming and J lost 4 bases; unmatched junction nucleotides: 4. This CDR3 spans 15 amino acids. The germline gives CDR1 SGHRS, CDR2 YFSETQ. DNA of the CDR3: TGCGCCAGCAGCTTGGAGGCAGGGGGGAATCAGCCCCAGCATTTT. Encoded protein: CASSLEAGGNQPQHF.

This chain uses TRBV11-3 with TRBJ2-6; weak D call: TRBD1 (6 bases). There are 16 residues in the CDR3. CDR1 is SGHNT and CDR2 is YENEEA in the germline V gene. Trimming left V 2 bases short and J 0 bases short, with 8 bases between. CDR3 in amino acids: CASSLMGASGANVLTF. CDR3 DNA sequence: TGTGCCAGCAGCTTAATGGGGGCCTCTGGGGCCAACGTCCTGACTTTC.

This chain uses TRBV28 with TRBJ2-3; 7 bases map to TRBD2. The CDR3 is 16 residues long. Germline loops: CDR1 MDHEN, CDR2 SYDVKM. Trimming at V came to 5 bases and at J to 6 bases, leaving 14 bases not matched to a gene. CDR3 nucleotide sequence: TGTGCCAGCAGTACACTCCGGGGAGGGAATTGGGATACGCAGTATTTT. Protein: CASSTLRGGNWDTQYF.

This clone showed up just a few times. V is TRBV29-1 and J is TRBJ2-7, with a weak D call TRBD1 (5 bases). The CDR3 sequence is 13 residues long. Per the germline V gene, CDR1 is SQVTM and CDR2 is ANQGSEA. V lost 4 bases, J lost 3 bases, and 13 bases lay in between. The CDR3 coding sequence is TGCAGCGTTGGGGGCCCCAATATCTACGAGCAGTACTTC. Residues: CSVGGPNIYEQYF.

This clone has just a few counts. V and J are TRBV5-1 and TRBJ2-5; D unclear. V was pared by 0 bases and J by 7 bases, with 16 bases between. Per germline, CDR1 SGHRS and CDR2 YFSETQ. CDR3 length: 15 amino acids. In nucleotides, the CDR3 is TGCGCCAGCAGCTTGGTGACTGTTCAAGTGAGGACCCAGTACTTC. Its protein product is CASSLVTVQVRTQYF.

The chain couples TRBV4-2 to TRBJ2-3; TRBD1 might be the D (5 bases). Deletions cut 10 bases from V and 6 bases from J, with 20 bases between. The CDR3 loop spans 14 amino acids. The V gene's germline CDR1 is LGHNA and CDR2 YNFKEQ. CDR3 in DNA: TGTGCCACCCGAGCGCAGGGTGAATCGGATACGCAGTATTTT. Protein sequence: CATRAQGESDTQYF.

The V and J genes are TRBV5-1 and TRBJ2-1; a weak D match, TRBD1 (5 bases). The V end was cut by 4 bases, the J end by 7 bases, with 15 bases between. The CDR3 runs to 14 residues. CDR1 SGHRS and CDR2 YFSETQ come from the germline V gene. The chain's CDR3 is CASSLTGLGNEQFF. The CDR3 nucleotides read TGCGCCAGCAGCCTCACAGGCCTTGGGAATGAGCAGTTCTTC. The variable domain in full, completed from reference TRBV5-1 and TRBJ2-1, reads KAGVTQTPRYLIKTRGQQVTLSCSPISGHRSVSWYQQTPGQGLQFLFEYFSETQRNKGNFPGRFSGRQFSNSRSEMNVSTLELGDSALYLCASSLTGLGNEQFFGPGTRLTVL.